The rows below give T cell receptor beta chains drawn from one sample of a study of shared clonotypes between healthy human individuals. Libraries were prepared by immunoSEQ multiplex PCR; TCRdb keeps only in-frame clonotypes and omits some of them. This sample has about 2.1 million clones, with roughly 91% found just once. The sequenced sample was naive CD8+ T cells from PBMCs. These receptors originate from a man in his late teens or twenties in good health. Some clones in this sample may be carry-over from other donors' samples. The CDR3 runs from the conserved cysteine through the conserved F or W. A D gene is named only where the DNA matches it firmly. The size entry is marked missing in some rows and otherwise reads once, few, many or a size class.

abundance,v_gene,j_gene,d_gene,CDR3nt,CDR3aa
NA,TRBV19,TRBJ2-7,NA,TGTGCCAGTAGTATATTAGACCAGCCCACGGAGCAGTACTTC,CASSILDQPTEQYF
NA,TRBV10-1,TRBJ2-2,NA,TGCGCCAGCAGTGAGTCTGGGCCGCTCAACACCGGGGAGCTGTTTTTT,CASSESGPLNTGELFF
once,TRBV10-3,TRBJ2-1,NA,TGTGCCATCATGGAAGGAGCCCATGAGCAGTTCTTC,CAIMEGAHEQFF
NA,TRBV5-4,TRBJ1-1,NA,TGTGCCAGCAGCGGATTGAACACTGAAGCTTTCTTT,CASSGLNTEAFF
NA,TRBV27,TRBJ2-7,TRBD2,TGTGCCAGCAGTTCCGGGAGGCCCCCCTACGAGCAGTACTTC,CASSSGRPPYEQYF
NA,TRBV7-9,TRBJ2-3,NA,TGTGCCAGCAGCTTAGCTTCGGGCGGGGACACAGATACGCAGTATTTT,CASSLASGGDTDTQYF
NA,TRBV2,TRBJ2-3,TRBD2,TGTGCCAGCAGTGAGTACAGAGTCGAAGCGGGAAGGGGCACAGATACGCAGTATTTT,CASSEYRVEAGRGTDTQYF
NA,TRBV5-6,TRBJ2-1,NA,TGTGCCAGCAGCTTGGCGCGGGACGAGGGCTGGGGCAATGAGCAGTTCTTC,CASSLARDEGWGNEQFF
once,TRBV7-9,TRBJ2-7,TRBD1,TGTGCCAGCAGACAAGGACAGGACTACGAGCAGTACTTC,CASRQGQDYEQYF
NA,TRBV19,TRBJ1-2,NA,TGTGCCAGTAGAACCGGGGGCGCGGACGGCTACACCTTC,CASRTGGADGYTF
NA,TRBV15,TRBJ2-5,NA,TGTGCCACCACTCCACTAGCTGGGCAAGAGACCCAGTACTTC,CATTPLAGQETQYF
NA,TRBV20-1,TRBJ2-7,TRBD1,TGCAGTGCATTACAGGGGTACGAGCAGTACTTC,CSALQGYEQYF
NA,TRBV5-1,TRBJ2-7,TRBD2,TGCGCCAGCAGCGCCGTTCTAGCGGGAGGTCGGGACGAGCAGTACTTC,CASSAVLAGGRDEQYF
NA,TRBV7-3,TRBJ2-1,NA,TGTGCCAGCAGCTTAAATGCGGGACCGGCCTACAATGAGCAGTTCTTC,CASSLNAGPAYNEQFF
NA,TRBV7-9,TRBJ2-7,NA,TGTGCCAGCAGCTTAGGACAGACAAACGAGCAGTACTTC,CASSLGQTNEQYF
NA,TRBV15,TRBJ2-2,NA,TGTGCCACCAGCGGTACAGAAAACACCGGGGAGCTGTTTTTT,CATSGTENTGELFF
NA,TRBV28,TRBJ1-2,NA,TGTGCCAGCAGAAATCCCCCTCTTGGGCGGGGCTACACCTTC,CASRNPPLGRGYTF
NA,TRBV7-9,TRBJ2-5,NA,TGTGCCAGCAGCTTTATGGGTACCCAAGAGACCCAGTACTTC,CASSFMGTQETQYF
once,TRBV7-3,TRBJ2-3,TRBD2,TGTGCCAGCAGCCTGGTAGCGGGAGGGCCGCCGACAGATACGCAGTATTTT,CASSLVAGGPPTDTQYF
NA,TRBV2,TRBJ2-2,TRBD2,TGTGCCAGCTCCCAGCGGGAGGGCCAACTCGCAGGAACCGGGGAGCTGTTTTTT,CASSQREGQLAGTGELFF
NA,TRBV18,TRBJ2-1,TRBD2,TGTGCCAGCTCAGCCACTAGCGGGAGCAATGAGCAGTTCTTC,CASSATSGSNEQFF
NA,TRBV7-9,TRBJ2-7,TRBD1,TGTGCCAGCAGCGGCCAGGGACAGGGGCCGTCCTACGAGCAGTACTTC,CASSGQGQGPSYEQYF
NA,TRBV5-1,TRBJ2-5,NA,TGCGCCATCCACCCGAAAGAGACCCAGTACTTC,CAIHPKETQYF
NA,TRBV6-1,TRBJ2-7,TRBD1,TGTGCCAGCAGTGAAGGTTCGCAGGGGGTCTACGAGCAGTACTTC,CASSEGSQGVYEQYF
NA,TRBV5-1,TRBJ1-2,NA,TGCGCCAGCAGCTTGGGCGGTGTACGCACTCCCTCGAACTATGGCTACACCTTC,CASSLGGVRTPSNYGYTF
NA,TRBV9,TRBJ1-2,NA,TGTGCCAGCAACCGAGGCTATGGCTACACCTTC,CASNRGYGYTF
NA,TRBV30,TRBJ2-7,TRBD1,TGTGCCTGGAGCCACAGGGGGAGCTCCTACGAGCAGTACTTC,CAWSHRGSSYEQYF
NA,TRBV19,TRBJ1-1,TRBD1,TGTGCCAGTAGGGGGGACAGGGGATGGACTGAAGCTTTCTTT,CASRGDRGWTEAFF
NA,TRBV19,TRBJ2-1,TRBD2,TGTGCCAGTAGAGGGACTAGCGGGAGGGCCGCGTACAATGAGCAGTTCTTC,CASRGTSGRAAYNEQFF
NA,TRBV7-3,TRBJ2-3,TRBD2,TGTGCCAGCAGCCTCCGACTAGCGGGAGAGGTTACAGATACGCAGTATTTT,CASSLRLAGEVTDTQYF
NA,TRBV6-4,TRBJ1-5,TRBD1,TGTGCCAGCAGTGACCCTTTTGGTACGGACAGGGGCAGTTATAGCAATCAGCCCCAGCATTTT,CASSDPFGTDRGSYSNQPQHF
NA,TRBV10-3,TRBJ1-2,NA,TGTGCCATCAGTGACCTTGAACGGGGACGACCTAACTATGGCTACACCTTC,CAISDLERGRPNYGYTF
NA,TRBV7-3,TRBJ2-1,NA,TGTGCCAGCAGCTCCAGGACCGGGCTTTACAATGAGCAGTTCTTC,CASSSRTGLYNEQFF
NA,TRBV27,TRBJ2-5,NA,TGTGCCAGCAGTTTATCCGAGGGGCCCTCGGAGACCCAGTACTTC,CASSLSEGPSETQYF
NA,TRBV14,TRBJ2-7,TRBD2,TGTGCCAGCAGCCAAGGTCGACTAGCGGGAGTCTACGAGCAGTACTTC,CASSQGRLAGVYEQYF
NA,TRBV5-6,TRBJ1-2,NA,TGTGCCAGCAGCTTTAATAGGGGGGCGTTCACCTTC,CASSFNRGAFTF
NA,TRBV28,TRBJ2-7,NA,TGTGCCAGCAGTTTATCTACAGGCCCCTACGAGCAGTACTTC,CASSLSTGPYEQYF
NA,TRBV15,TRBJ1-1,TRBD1,TGTGCCACCAGCGATCCTAAGGGGGATGGGACAGGATCTAACACTGAAGCTTTCTTT,CATSDPKGDGTGSNTEAFF
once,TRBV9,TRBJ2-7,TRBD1,TGTGCCAGCAGCCCGGCCCTCGGGACAGGGATTACCTACGAGCAGTACTTC,CASSPALGTGITYEQYF
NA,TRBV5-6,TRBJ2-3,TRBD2,TGTGCCAGCAGCCCGGGGACTAGCGGTAGCACAGATACGCAGTATTTT,CASSPGTSGSTDTQYF
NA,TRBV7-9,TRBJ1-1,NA,TGTGCCAGCAGCTTAAGGGGTCCCGAAGCTTTCTTT,CASSLRGPEAFF
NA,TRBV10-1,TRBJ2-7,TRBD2,TGCGCCAGCTCAAGCGGGAGAAGGTGGTACGAGCAGTACTTC,CASSSGRRWYEQYF
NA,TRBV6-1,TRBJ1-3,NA,TGTGCCAGCATCAAAAGCCTCGGGGCTGGAAACACCATATATTTT,CASIKSLGAGNTIYF
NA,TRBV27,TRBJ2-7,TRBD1,TGTGCCAGCAGTTCACGGGACAGGGAGGGGGAGCAGTACTTC,CASSSRDREGEQYF
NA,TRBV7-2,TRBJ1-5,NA,TGTGCCAGCAGCTTAGGGGGAAATAGCAATCAGCCCCAGCATTTT,CASSLGGNSNQPQHF
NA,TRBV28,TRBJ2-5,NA,TGTGCGAGTTCCAGGGGCTGGAGGGAGACCCAGTACTTC,CASSRGWRETQYF